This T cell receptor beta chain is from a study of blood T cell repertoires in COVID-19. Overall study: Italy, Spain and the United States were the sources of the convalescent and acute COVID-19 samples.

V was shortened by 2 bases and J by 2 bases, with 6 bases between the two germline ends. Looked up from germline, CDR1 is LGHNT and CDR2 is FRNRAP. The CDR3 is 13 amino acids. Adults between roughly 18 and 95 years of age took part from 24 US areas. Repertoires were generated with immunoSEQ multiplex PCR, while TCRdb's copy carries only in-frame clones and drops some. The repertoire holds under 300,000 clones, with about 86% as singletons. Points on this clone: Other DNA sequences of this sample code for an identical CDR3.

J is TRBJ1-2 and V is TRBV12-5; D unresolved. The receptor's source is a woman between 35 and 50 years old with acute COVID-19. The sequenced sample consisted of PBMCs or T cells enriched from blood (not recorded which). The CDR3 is CASGLTENYGYTF. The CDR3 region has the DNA TGTGCTAGTGGTTTGACAGAGAACTATGGCTACACCTTC.